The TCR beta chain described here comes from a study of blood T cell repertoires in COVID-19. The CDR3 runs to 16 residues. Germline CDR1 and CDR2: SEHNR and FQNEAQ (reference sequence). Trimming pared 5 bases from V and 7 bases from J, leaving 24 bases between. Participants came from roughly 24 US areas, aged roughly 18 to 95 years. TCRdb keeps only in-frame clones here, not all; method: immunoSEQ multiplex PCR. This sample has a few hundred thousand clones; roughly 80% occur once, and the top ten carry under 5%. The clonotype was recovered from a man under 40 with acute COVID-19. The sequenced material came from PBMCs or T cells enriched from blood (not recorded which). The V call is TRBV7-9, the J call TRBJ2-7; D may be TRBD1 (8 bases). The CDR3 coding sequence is TGTGCCAGCAGCCCAAGCGGGGCGCAGGGGGCGGGAGAGCAGTACGTC. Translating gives CASSPSGAQGAGEQYV.